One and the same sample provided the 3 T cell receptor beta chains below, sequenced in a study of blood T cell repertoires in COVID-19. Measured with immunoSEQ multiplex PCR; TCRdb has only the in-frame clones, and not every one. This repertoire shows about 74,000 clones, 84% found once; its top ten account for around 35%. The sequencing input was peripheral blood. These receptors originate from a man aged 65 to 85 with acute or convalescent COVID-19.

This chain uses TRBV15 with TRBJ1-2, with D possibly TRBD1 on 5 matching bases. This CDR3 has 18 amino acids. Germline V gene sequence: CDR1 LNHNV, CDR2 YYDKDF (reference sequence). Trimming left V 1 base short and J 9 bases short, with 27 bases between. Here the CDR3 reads CATSRGLRTGITGVSYTF. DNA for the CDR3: TGTGCCACCAGCAGAGGGCTAAGAACGGGGATCACGGGGGTGAGCTACACCTTC. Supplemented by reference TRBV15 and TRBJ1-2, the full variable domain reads DAMVIQNPRYQVTQFGKPVTLSCSQTLNHNVMYWYQQKSSQAPKLLFHYYDKDFNNEADTPDNFQSRRPNTSFCFLDIRSPGLGDTAMYLCATSRGLRTGITGVSYTFGSGTRLTVV.

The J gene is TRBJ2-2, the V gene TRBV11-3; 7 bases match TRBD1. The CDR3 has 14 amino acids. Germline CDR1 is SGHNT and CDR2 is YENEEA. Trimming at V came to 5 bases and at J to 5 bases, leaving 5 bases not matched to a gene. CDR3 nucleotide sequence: TGTGCCAGCAGCCCGAAGGGGGCGACCGGGGAGCTGTTTTTT. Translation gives CASSPKGATGELFF.

The CDR3 coding sequence is TGCGCCAGCAGTGAAACAGGGTCGGGCACTGAAGCTTTCTTT. Its translation is CASSETGSGTEAFF. The chain employs TRBV10-2 and TRBJ1-1, with TRBD1 as a possible D gene (6 bases). V was cut by 3 bases and J by 4 bases, with 12 bases left in between. Germline CDR1 WSHSY, CDR2 SAAADI. The CDR3 runs 14 residues.